Presented here are 2 T cell receptor beta chains from one specimen sequenced in a study of cytomegalovirus exposure and HLA in healthy donors. Use of 60 Vbeta and 13 Jbeta primers characterized the PCR. This table comes from immunoSEQ multiplex PCR, and its TCRdb copy is limited to in-frame clones, with some not included. The table lists about 140,000 clones, under 70% of them singletons, with 8% to 13% in the top ten. Sequencing was carried out using PBMCs. These receptor sequences come from a man aged 25-40 years in good health and CMV-seropositive.

This clone was observed a few times. The CDR3 coding sequence is TGCGCCAGCGGACTGGGTCTTTCACCCGGGGAGCTGTTTTTT. Translating gives CASGLGLSPGELFF. The V gene is TRBV5-1, the J gene TRBJ2-2; D is possibly TRBD2 (5 bases). Trimming cost V 7 bases and J 6 bases, with 16 bases left between them. The CDR3 runs to 14 residues. CDR1 is SGHRS, CDR2 YFSETQ, per germline.

The chain employs TRBV7-6 and TRBJ2-5; TRBD1 matches at 8 bases. The CDR3 has 14 amino acids. V gave up 4 bases and J gave up 3 bases; unmatched junction bases: 4. From germline, CDR1 is SGHVS and CDR2 FNYEAQ. CDR3 in amino acids: CASSSGQGEETQYF. As DNA, the CDR3 is TGTGCCAGCAGCTCCGGACAGGGCGAAGAGACCCAGTACTTC.